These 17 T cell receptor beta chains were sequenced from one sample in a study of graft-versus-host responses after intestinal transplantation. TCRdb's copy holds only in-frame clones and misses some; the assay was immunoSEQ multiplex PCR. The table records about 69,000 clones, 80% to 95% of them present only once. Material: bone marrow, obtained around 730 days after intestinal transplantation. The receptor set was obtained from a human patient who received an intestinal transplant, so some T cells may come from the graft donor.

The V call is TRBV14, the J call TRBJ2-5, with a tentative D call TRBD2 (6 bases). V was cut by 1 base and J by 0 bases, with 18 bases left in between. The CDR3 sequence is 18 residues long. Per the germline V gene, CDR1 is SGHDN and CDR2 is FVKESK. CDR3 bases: TGTGCCAGCAGCCAAGGCCTTGCGGGACTCGCGTACCAAGAGACCCAGTACTTC. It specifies CASSQGLAGLAYQETQYF.

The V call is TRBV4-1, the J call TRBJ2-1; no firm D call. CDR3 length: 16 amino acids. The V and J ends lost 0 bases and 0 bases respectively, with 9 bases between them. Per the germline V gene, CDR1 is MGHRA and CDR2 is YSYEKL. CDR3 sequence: CASSQDRARSYNEQFF. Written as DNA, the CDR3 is TGCGCCAGCAGCCAAGATAGAGCGCGCTCCTACAATGAGCAGTTCTTC.

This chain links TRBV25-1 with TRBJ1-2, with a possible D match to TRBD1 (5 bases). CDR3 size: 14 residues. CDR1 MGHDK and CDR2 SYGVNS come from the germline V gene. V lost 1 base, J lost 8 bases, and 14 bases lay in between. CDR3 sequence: CASSEFSGRRGYTF. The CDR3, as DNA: TGTGCCAGCAGTGAATTTTCAGGGCGACGGGGCTACACCTTC.

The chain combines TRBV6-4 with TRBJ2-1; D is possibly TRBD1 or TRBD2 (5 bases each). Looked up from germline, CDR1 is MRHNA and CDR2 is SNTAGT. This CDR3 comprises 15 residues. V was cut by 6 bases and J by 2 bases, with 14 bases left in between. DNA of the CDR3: TGTGCCAGCAGCCCCCAGGGAGAACCCTACAATGAGCAGTTCTTC. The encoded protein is CASSPQGEPYNEQFF.

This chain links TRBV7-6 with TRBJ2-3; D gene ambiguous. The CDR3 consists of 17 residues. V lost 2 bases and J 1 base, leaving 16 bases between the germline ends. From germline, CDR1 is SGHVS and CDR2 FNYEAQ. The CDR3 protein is CASSLSRLGAGTDTQYF. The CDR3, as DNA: TGTGCCAGCAGCTTAAGCCGATTAGGTGCGGGCACAGATACGCAGTATTTT.

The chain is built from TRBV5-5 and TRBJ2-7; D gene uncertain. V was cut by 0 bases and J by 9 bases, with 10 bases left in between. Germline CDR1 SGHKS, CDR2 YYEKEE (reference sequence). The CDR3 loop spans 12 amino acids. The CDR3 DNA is TGTGCCAGCAGCTTGGAATATCCTCGGCAGTACTTC. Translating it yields CASSLEYPRQYF.

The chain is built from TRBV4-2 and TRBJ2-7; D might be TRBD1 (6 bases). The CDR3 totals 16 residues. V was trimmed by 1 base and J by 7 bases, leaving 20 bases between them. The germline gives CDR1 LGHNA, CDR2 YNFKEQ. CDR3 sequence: CASSQVFENRDREQYF. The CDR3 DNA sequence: TGTGCCAGCAGCCAAGTTTTTGAGAACAGGGATCGGGAGCAGTACTTC.

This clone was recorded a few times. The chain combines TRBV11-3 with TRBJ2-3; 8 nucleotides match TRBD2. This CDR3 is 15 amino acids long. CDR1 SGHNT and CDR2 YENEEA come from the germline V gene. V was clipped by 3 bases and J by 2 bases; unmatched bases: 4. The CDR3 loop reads CASSFGRGDTDTQYF. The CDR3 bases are TGTGCCAGCAGCTTTGGGCGGGGGGACACAGATACGCAGTATTTT.

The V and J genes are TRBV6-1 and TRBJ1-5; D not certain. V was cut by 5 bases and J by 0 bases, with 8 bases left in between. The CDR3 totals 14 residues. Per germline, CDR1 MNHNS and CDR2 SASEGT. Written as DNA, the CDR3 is TGTGCCAGCAGTCCTGATTATAGCAATCAGCCCCAGCATTTT. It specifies CASSPDYSNQPQHF.

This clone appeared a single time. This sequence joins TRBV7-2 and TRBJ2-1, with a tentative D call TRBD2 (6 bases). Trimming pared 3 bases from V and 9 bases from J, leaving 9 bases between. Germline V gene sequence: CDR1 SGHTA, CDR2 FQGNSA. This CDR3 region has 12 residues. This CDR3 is CASSFRTTEQFF. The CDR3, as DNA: TGTGCCAGCAGCTTTCGGACTACTGAGCAGTTCTTC.

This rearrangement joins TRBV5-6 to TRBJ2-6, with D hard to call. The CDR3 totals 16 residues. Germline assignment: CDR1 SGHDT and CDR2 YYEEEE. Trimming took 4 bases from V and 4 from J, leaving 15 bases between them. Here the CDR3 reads CASSANIGAGANVLTF. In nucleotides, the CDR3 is TGTGCCAGCAGCGCTAACATCGGAGCCGGGGCCAACGTCCTGACTTTC.

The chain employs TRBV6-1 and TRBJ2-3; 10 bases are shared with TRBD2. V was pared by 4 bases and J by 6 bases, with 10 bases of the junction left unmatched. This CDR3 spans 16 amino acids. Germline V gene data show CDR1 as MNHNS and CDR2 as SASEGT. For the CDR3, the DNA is TGTGCCAGCAGTGGCGGACTAGCGGTCTCCAAGGATACGCAGTATTTT. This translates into CASSGGLAVSKDTQYF.

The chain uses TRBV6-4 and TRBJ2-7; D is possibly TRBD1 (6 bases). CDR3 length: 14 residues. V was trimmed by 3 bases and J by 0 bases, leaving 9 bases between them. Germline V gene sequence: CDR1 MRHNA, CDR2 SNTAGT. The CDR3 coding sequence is TGTGCCAGCAGTGAAGGGGACACCTCCTACGAGCAGTACTTC. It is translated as CASSEGDTSYEQYF.

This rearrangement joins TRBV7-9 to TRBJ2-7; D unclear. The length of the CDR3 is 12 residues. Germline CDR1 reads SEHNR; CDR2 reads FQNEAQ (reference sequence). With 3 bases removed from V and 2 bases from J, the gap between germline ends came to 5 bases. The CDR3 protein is CASSFSPYEQYF. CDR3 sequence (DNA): TGTGCCAGCAGCTTTTCCCCCTACGAGCAGTACTTC.

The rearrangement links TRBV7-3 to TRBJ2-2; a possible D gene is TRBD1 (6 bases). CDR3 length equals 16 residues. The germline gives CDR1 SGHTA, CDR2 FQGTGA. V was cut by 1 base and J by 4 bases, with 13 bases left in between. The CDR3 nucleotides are TGTGCCAGCAGCTTAAGAGTGGGACAAACCACCGGGGAGCTGTTTTTT. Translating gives CASSLRVGQTTGELFF.

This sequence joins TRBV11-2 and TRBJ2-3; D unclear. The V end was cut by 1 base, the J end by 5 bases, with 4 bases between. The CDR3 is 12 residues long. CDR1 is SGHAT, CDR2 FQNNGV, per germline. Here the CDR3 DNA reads TGTGCCAGCAGCTTAGTTGGAGATACGCAGTATTTT. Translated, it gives CASSLVGDTQYF.

CDR3 sequence (DNA): TGTGCCAGCAGTAGGGACCCCCTGGCTAGGGAGCAGTACTTC. Its translation: CASSRDPLAREQYF. The V call is TRBV27, the J call TRBJ2-7, with D possibly called TRBD1 or TRBD2 (5 bases each). With 5 bases removed from V and 7 bases from J, the gap between germline ends came to 18 bases. CDR3 length: 14 amino acids. Germline values: CDR1 MNHEY, CDR2 SMNVEV (reference sequence).